This TCR beta chain was observed in a study of blood T cells in healthy people across ages. Comments on this clonotype: This CDR3 is missing its conserved last phenylalanine or tryptophan, likely due to a read error.

Together with a sample-barcoded 5' primer, a J-beta primer mix was included in a second PCR lasting about 7 to 11 cycles. TCRdb ran MiXCR on the 5' RACE reads and lists one entry per CDR3 protein. The sample contains more than 900,000 distinct CDR3 sequences, 20% to 25% of which appear only once. CDR3 length: 13 amino acids. Germline CDR1 reads SEHNR; CDR2 reads FQNEAQ (reference sequence). Trimming left V 5 bases short and J 4 bases short, with 11 bases between. The data were also submitted as part of a second study, on T cells of mothers and their children.

This sequence was found in a girl under 10 years old in good health. J is TRBJ1-2 and V is TRBV7-9; D call uncertain. Source material: blood. The CDR3 DNA reads as TGTGCCAGCAGCCCGGACGGGTTCTATGGCTACACCATC. Amino acids: CASSPDGFYGYTI.